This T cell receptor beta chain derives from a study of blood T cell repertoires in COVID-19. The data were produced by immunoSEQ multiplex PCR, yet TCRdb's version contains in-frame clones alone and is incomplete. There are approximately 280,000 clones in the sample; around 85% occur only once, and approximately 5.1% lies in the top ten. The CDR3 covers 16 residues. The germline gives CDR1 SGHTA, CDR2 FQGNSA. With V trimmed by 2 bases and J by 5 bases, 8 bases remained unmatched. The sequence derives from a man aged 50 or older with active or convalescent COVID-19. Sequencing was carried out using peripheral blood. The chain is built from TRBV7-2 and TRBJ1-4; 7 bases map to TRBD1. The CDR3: CASSLNRQGTNEKLFF. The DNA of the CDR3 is TGTGCCAGCAGCTTAAACCGACAGGGAACAAATGAAAAACTGTTTTTT.